This entry is about one T cell receptor (beta chain). It was with unique molecular identifiers that the TCRbeta library was prepared. One entry per CDR3 protein results from TCRdb running MiXCR on the PCR reads. The repertoire holds about 540,000 distinct CDR3 sequences, approximately 20% seen once, with more than 2.5% in the top ten. This entry is derived from a study of T-cell reconstitution after alpha-beta-depleted transplantation in children. This CDR3 comprises 15 residues. The ends lost 4 bases at V and 7 bases at J; junction bases unmatched: 9. CDR1 is SGHNT and CDR2 is YYREEE in the germline V gene (reference sequence).

The specimen was PBMCs from the stem cell graft donor, collected from the stem cell graft. This receptor was taken from a human donor who donated a stem cell graft to a child with acute lymphoblastic leukemia. The rearrangement links TRBV5-4 to TRBJ2-3, with 10 bases identical to TRBD1. CDR3 in amino acids: CASSPSGQGIYTQYF. CDR3 nucleotide sequence: TGTGCCAGCAGCCCCTCGGGACAGGGGATCTATACGCAGTATTTT.